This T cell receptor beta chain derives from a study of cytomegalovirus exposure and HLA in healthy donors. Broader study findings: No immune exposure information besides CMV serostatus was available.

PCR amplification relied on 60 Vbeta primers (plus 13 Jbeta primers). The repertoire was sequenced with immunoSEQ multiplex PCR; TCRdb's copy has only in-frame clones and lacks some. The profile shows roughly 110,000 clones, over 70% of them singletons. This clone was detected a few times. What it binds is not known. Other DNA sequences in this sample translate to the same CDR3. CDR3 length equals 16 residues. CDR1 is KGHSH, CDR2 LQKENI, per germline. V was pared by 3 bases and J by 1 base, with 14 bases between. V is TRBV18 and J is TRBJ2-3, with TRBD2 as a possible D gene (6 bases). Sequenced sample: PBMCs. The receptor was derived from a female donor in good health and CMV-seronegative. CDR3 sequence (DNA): TGTGCCAGCTCACCTCGGACTGGCGGGGGCACAGATACGCAGTATTTT. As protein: CASSPRTGGGTDTQYF.